This is a list of T cell receptor beta chains from one sample in a study of CXCR3-negative and CXCR3-positive naive CD8 T cells. TCRdb reprocessed the 5' RACE reads and reports one entry per CDR3 protein, with no DNA. The sample totals 100,000 to 150,000 distinct CDR3 sequences. Input material: naive CXCR3- CD8+ T cells from blood. The receptors here all came from a human donor in good health. Some clones in this sample may be carry-over from other donors' samples. Both conserved end residues are part of each CDR3.

j_call v_call cdr3_aa
TRBJ1-1 TRBV12-3/TRBV12-4 CATGDSVNTEAFF
TRBJ1-2 TRBV20-1 CSARDFLPRGAYGYTF
TRBJ2-1 TRBV29-1 CSVVGLAVIGEQFF
TRBJ2-3 TRBV12-3/TRBV12-4 CASSMTSGADTQYF
TRBJ1-5 TRBV28 CASRNFWGAGRPQHF
TRBJ2-7 TRBV20-1 CSAVFRAPAGGTYEQYF
TRBJ2-7 TRBV6-1 CASSEDGTYEQYF
TRBJ2-7 TRBV29-1 CSVVTGVTYEQYF
TRBJ2-7 TRBV7-9 CASSHSTDSYEQYF
TRBJ2-1 TRBV27 CASSSPDNEQFF
TRBJ2-3 TRBV29-1 CSVVPSEIADTQYF
TRBJ2-7 TRBV5-1 CASSLTGFYEQYF
TRBJ2-7 TRBV3-1 CASSPAGPSGIYEQYF
TRBJ2-7 TRBV28 CASSSRDERHEQYF
TRBJ1-5 TRBV5-1 CASSQDVAGPQHF
TRBJ1-1 TRBV20-1 CSAPAMNTEAFF
TRBJ2-1 TRBV12-3/TRBV12-4 CASSLLGLASNEQFF
TRBJ1-3 TRBV4-1 CASSQDGPASGNTIYF
TRBJ2-2 TRBV20-1 CSARDLIGGYTGELFF
TRBJ2-1 TRBV12-3/TRBV12-4 CASSRSRNEQFF
TRBJ2-3 TRBV4-2 CASSERDRDPDTQYF
TRBJ2-7 TRBV5-6 CASSPGLAGNAYEQYF
TRBJ2-2 TRBV29-1 CSVWTGYNTGELFF
TRBJ2-1 TRBV7-2 CASSLAWGIFGTEGTGEQFF
TRBJ2-3 TRBV6-2/TRBV6-3 CASSWDTASGGSTDTQYF
TRBJ2-2 TRBV4-1 CASSLEMGRASTGELFF
TRBJ2-1 TRBV28 CASSLLPSSSYNEQFF
TRBJ1-2 TRBV5-1 CASSLDRGQYYGYTF
TRBJ2-1 TRBV7-6 CASSFGTLHNEQFF
TRBJ2-1 TRBV10-3 CAISEGQYNEQFF
TRBJ2-7 TRBV12-3/TRBV12-4 CASSLSNTYEQYF
TRBJ2-5 TRBV20-1 CSAREELGETQYF
TRBJ2-3 TRBV28 CASSSSADTQYF
TRBJ2-1 TRBV5-1 CASSRAAYSVIASYNEQFF
TRBJ2-1 TRBV7-9 CASSLADRVFSLSYNEQFF
TRBJ2-1 TRBV6-2/TRBV6-3 CASSLAGDWNEQFF
TRBJ1-1 TRBV19 CASSLGTGVQTEAFF
TRBJ2-2 TRBV5-5 CASSLELAGAFGELFF
TRBJ2-2 TRBV7-8 CASSFIGQTTGELFF
TRBJ2-1 TRBV5-1 CASRETGGSHNEQFF
TRBJ2-7 TRBV20-1 CSAQWERGPYEQYF
TRBJ2-3 TRBV29-1 CSVGLPLRPTDTQYF
TRBJ2-1 TRBV28 CASRPAWGNEQFF
TRBJ2-1 TRBV6-5 CASSYSNGYNEQFF
TRBJ2-7 TRBV28 CASTVAGAYEQYF
TRBJ2-1 TRBV4-1 CASRWTSGGLDEQFF
TRBJ2-2 TRBV12-3/TRBV12-4 CASSHTAGTRVRELFF